This TCR beta chain was sequenced in a study of OX40 agonist ivuxolimab in advanced cancers. General study results and limits: Partial responders at 0.1-3.0 mg/kg showed near-lowest clonal expansion. At doses 0.1 to 3.0 mg/kg, CD4+ and CD8+ clones expanded.

CDR1 is MNHEY and CDR2 is SMNVEV in the germline V gene (reference sequence). V was pared by 3 bases and J by 5 bases, with 4 bases of the junction left unmatched. The CDR3 loop spans 13 amino acids. TCRdb's copy holds only in-frame clones and misses some; the assay was immunoSEQ multiplex PCR. The sample records approximately 84,000 clones, 90% to 95% being singletons. People who had autoimmune disease history or systemic immunosuppression were excluded. This clone came up a few times. The antigen is unknown. The sample here was CD4+ or CD8+ T cells sorted from blood, taken in a trial of the OX40 agonist ivuxolimab. The chain uses TRBV27 and TRBJ2-7, with 7 bases lining up with TRBD2. The clonotype was recovered from an adult with an advanced solid tumor such as melanoma, head and neck, liver or kidney cancer. CDR3 nucleotide sequence: TGTGCCAGCAGTTTGGGGGGGGGAAACGAGCAGTACTTC. Its translation is CASSLGGGNEQYF.